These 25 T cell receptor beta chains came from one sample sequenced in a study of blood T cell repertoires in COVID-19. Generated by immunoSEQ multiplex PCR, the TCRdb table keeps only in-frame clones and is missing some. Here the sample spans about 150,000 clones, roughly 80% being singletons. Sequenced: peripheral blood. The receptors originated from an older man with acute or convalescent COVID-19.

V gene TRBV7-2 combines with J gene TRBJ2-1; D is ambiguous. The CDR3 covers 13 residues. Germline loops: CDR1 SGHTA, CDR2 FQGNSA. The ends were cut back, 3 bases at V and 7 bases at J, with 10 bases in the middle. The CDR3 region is CASSFMSGNEQFF. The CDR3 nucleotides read TGTGCCAGCAGCTTTATGTCGGGTAATGAGCAGTTCTTC.

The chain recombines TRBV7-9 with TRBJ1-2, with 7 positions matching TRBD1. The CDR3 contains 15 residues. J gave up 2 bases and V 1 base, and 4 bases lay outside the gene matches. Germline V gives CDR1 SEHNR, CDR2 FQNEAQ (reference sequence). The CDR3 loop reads CASSLGNRGNYGYTF. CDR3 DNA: TGTGCCAGCAGCTTAGGAAACAGGGGAAACTATGGCTACACCTTC.

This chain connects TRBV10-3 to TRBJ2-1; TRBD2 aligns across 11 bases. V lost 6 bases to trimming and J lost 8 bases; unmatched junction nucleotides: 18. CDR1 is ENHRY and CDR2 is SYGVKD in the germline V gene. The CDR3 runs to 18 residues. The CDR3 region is CAIRPGLAGGGLVDEQFF. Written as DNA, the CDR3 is TGTGCCATCAGACCCGGACTAGCGGGTGGAGGACTAGTTGATGAGCAGTTCTTC.

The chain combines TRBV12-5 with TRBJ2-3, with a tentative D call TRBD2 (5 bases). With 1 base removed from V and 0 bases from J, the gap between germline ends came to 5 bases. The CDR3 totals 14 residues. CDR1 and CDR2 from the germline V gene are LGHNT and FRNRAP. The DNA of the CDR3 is TGTGCTAGTGGTTTGGGGACTAGCACAGATACGCAGTATTTT. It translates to CASGLGTSTDTQYF.

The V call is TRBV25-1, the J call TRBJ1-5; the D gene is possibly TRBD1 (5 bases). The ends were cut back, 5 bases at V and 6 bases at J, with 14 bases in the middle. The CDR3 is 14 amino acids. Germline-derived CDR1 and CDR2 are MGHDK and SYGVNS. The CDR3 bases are TGTGCCAGCAGTTCCTCAGGGAGGGGTCAGCCCCAGCATTTT. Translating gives CASSSSGRGQPQHF.

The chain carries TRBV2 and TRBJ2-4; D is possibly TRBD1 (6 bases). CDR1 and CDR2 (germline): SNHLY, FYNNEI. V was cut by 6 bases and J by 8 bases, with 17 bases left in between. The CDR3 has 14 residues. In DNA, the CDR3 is TGTGCCAGCAGCGTGCGGACAGAGGCTGACATTCAGTACTTC. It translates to CASSVRTEADIQYF.

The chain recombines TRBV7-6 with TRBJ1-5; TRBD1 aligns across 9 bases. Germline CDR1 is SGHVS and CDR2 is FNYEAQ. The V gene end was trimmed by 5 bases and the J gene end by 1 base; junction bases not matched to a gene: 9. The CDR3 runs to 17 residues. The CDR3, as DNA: TGTGCCAGCAGCGTGGGGGACAGGGTGATGAGCAATCAGCCCCAGCATTTT. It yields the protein CASSVGDRVMSNQPQHF.

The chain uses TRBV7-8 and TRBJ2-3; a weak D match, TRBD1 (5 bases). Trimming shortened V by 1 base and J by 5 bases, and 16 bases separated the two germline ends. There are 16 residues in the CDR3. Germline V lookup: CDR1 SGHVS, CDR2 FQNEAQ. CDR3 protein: CASSLGGALRGDTQYF. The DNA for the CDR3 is TGTGCCAGCAGCTTAGGTGGGGCTCTCCGTGGAGATACGCAGTATTTT. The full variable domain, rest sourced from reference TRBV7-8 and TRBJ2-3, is GAGVSQSPRYKVAKRGQDVALRCDPISGHVSLFWYQQALGQGPEFLTYFQNEAQLDKSGLPSDRFFAERPEGSVSTLKIQRTQQEDSAVYLCASSLGGALRGDTQYFGPGTRLTVL.

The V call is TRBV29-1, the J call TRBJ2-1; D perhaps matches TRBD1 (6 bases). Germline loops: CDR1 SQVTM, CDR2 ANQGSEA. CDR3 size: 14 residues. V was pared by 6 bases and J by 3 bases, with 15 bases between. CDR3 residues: CSVTGTSSYNEQFF. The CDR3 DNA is TGCAGCGTCACGGGGACAAGCAGCTACAATGAGCAGTTCTTC.

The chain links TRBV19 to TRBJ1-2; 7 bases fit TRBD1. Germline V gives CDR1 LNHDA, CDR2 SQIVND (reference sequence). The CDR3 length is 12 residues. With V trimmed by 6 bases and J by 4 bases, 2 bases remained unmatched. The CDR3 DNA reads TGTGCCAGTAGCTGGGACAGCTATGGCTACACCTTC. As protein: CASSWDSYGYTF. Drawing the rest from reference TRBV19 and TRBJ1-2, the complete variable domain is DGGITQSPKYLFRKEGQNVTLSCEQNLNHDAMYWYRQDPGQGLRLIYYSQIVNDFQKGDIAEGYSVSREKKESFPLTVTSAQKNPTAFYLCASSWDSYGYTFGSGTRLTVV.

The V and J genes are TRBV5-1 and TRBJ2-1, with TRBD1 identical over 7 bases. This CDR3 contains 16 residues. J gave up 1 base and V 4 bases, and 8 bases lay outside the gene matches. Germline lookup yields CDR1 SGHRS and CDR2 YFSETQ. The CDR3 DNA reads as TGCGCCAGCAGCCGATCCGGGACAGTTTCCTACAATGAGCAGTTCTTC. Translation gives CASSRSGTVSYNEQFF.

The CDR3 bases are TGTGCCAGCAGCTTGGAGGGACTAGCGCCGACCGGGGAGCTGTTTTTT. Its protein product is CASSLEGLAPTGELFF. The V gene is TRBV5-8, the J gene TRBJ2-2, with 10 bases identical to TRBD2. There are 16 residues in the CDR3. CDR1 SGHTS and CDR2 YDEGEE come from the germline V gene. The ends lost 0 bases at V and 5 bases at J; junction bases unmatched: 4.

CDR3 sequence reads: CASSDHGRGSTDTQYF. The CDR3 DNA is TGTGCCAGCAGTGATCACGGGCGGGGATCCACAGATACGCAGTATTTT. The gene calls are TRBV25-1 and TRBJ2-3; D may be TRBD2 (6 bases). CDR3 size: 16 residues. CDR1 is MGHDK, CDR2 SYGVNS, per germline. V was clipped by 3 bases and J by 2 bases, with 15 bases between them.

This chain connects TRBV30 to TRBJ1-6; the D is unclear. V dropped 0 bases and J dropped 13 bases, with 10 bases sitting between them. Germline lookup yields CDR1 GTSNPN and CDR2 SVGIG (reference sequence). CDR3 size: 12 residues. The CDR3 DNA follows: TGTGCCTGGAGTGTACAAGGAGGTCCCCTCCACTTT. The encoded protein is CAWSVQGGPLHF.

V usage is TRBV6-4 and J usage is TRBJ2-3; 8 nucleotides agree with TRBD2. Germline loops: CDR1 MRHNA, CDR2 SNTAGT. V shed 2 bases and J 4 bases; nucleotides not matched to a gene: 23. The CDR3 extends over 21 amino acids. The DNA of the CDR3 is TGTGCCAGCAGTGACCAACACTACCGGACTAGCAAGGGTTTACGTGCAGATACGCAGTATTTT. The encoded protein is CASSDQHYRTSKGLRADTQYF.

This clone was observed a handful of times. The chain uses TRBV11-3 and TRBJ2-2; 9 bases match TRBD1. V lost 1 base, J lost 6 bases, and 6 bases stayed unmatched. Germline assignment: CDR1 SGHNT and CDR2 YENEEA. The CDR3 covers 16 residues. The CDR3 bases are TGTGCCAGCAGCTTAGTGGGACAGGGCCTCTCCGGGGAGCTGTTTTTT. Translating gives CASSLVGQGLSGELFF.

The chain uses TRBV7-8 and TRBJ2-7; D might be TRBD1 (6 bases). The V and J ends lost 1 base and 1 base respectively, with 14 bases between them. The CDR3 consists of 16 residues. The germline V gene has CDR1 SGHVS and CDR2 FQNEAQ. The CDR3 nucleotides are TGTGCCAGCAGCTTAGTGGGCAGGGGTTGGTCCTACGAGCAGTACTTC. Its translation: CASSLVGRGWSYEQYF.

The CDR3 protein is CASSLGSDSYTDTQYF. Here the CDR3 DNA reads TGCGCCAGCAGCTTGGGGTCGGACAGTTACACAGATACGCAGTATTTT. This rearrangement joins TRBV5-1 to TRBJ2-3, with a weak D call TRBD1 (6 bases). This CDR3 comprises 16 residues. CDR1 is SGHRS and CDR2 is YFSETQ in the germline V gene. Trimming removed 0 bases at V and 2 bases at J, with 13 bases between.

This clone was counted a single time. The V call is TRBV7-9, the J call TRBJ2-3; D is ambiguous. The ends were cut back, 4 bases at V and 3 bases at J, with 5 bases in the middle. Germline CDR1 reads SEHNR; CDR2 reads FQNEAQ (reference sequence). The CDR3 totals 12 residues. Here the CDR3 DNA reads TGTGCCAGCAGCTCTTTTACAGATACGCAGTATTTT. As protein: CASSSFTDTQYF.

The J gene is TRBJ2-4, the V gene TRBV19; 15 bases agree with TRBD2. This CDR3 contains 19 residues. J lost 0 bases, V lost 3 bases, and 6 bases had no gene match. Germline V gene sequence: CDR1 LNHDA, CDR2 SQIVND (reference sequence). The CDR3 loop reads CASSIPGLAGGAAKNIQYF. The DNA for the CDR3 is TGTGCCAGTAGTATTCCGGGACTAGCGGGGGGAGCAGCCAAAAACATTCAGTACTTC.

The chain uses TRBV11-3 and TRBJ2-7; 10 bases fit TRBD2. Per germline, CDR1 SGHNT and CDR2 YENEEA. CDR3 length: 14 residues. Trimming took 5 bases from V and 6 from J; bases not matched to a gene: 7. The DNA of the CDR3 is TGTGCCAGCAGCCCAAGCGGGGGGGCCCGCGAGCAGTACTTC. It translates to CASSPSGGAREQYF.

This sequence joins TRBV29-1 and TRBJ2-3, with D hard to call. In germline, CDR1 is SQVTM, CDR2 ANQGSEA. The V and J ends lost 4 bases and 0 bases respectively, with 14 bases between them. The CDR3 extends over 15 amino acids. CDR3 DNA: TGCAGCGTTGTACCAGGATTAACTAGCACAGATACGCAGTATTTT. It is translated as CSVVPGLTSTDTQYF.

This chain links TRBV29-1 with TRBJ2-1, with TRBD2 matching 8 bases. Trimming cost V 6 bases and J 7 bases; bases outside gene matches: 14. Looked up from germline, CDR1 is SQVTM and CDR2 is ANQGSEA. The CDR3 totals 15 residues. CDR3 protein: CSVLPARGGENEQFF. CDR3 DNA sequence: TGCAGCGTCCTACCAGCCCGGGGGGGTGAAAATGAGCAGTTCTTC.

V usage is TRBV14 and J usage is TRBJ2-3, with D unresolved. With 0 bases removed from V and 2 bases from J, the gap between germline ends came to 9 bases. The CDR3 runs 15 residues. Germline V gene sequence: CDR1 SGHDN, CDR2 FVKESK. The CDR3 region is CASSQESPFTDTQYF. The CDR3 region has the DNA TGTGCCAGCAGCCAAGAATCTCCCTTCACAGATACGCAGTATTTT.

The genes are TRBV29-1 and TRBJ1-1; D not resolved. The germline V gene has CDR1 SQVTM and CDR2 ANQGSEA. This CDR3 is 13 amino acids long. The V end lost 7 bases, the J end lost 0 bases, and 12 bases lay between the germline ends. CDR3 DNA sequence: TGCAGCGCCCGGGAAGCCTTGAACACTGAAGCTTTCTTT. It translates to CSAREALNTEAFF.